This T cell receptor beta chain was identified in a study of blood T cells in healthy people across ages. Whole-study results and caveats: The study regarded diversity estimates from one million T cells as underestimates. Changes in expanded clonotypes were possibly confounded, as the CMV status of donors was unknown.

As for this clonotype: Its antigen is undetermined.

This CDR3 spans 13 amino acids. V was cut by 6 bases and J by 4 bases, with 13 bases left in between. With a J-beta primer mix and a sample-barcoded 5' primer, a second PCR ran roughly 6 to 12 cycles. Sequencing of every sample gave 2.5 million or more CDR3-containing paired-end reads. TCRdb recomputed calls from the 5' RACE reads with MiXCR, one row per CDR3 protein. This table has around 940,000 distinct CDR3 sequences, 51% appearing once. The clonotype comes from a woman aged 55-70 years in good health. V and J are TRBV12-3 or TRBV12-4 and TRBJ2-7, with a possible D match to TRBD1 (5 bases). Sequencing was done on a sample of blood. The DNA of the CDR3 is TGTGCCAGCAGCTCTCATCGACAGTACGAGCAGTACTTC. It yields the protein CASSSHRQYEQYF.